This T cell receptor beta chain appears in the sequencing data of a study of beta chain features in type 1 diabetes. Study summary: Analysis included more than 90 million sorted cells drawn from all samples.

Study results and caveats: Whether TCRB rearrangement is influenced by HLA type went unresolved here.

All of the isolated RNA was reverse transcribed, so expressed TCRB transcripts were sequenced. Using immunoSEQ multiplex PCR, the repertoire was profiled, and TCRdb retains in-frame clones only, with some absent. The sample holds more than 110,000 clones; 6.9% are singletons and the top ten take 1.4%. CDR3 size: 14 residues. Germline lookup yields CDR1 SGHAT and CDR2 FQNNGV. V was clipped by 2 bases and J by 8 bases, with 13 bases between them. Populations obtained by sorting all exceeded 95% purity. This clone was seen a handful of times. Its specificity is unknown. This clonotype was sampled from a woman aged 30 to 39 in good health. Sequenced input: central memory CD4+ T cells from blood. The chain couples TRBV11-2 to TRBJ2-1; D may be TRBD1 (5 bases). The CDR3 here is CASSLRQLRDEQFF. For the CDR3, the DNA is TGTGCCAGCAGCTTAAGACAGCTCAGGGATGAGCAGTTCTTC. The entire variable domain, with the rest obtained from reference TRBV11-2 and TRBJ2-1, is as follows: EAGVAQSPRYKIIEKRQSVAFWCNPISGHATLYWYQQILGQGPKLLIQFQNNGVVDDSQLPKDRFSAERLKGVDSTLKIQPAKLEDSAVYLCASSLRQLRDEQFFGPGTRLTVL.